These 23 T cell receptor beta chains were sequenced from one sample in a study of blood T cells in healthy people across ages. A sample-barcoded 5' primer and a J-beta primer mix were used in a second PCR of roughly 7 to 11 cycles. TCRdb ran MiXCR on the 5' RACE reads and lists one entry per CDR3 protein. The sample lists under 950,000 distinct CDR3 sequences, 22% seen once, with around 22% in the top ten. Specimen: blood. These receptors came from a man between 65 and 85 years old in good health.

This clonotype appeared a few times. V gene TRBV12-3 or TRBV12-4 combines with J gene TRBJ2-5; TRBD2 aligns across 9 bases. The DNA end is a closer match to TRBJ2-1, so the J assignment may be wrong. The CDR3 has 15 residues. In DNA form, the CDR3 reads TGTGCCAGCAGCCCCGTCGTAGCGGGGGATCAGGGGCAGTTCTTC. Translated, it gives CASSPVVAGDQGQFF.

The V gene is TRBV20-1, the J gene TRBJ2-7; 11 bases are a match to TRBD2. CDR1 and CDR2 from the germline V gene are DFQATT and SNEGSKA (reference sequence). The CDR3 contains 16 residues. Germline trimming cut 3 bases from V and 0 bases from J; bases unmatched to any gene: 7. CDR3 bases: TGCAGTGCTAGCGCACCGGGACTAGCGGACTCCTACGAGCAGTACTTC. It yields the protein CSASAPGLADSYEQYF.

The rearrangement uses TRBV19 and TRBJ2-1; 8 bases are shared with TRBD1. The germline gives CDR1 LNHDA, CDR2 SQIVND (reference sequence). This CDR3 has 17 amino acids. Trimming took 6 bases from V and 8 from J; bases not matched to a gene: 18. The chain's CDR3 is CASSQDRVGSGMDEQFF. The CDR3, as DNA: TGTGCCAGTAGCCAGGACAGGGTAGGATCGGGGATGGATGAGCAGTTCTTC.

The table lists this clonotype with a few counts. The chain carries TRBV12-3 or TRBV12-4 and TRBJ2-7; tentative D call: TRBD2 (5 bases). The ends were cut back, 8 bases at V and 2 bases at J, with 13 bases in the middle. The CDR3 is 13 amino acids. The CDR3 reads CASRGSGTYEQYF. The DNA for the CDR3 is TGTGCCAGCCGGGGAAGCGGCACCTACGAGCAGTACTTC.

A few counts support this clonotype. The V call is TRBV11-2, the J call TRBJ2-3; D is unresolved. This CDR3 has 14 residues. V dropped 1 base and J dropped 3 bases, with 8 bases sitting between them. Germline CDR1 reads SGHAT; CDR2 reads FQNNGV. CDR3 coding DNA: TGTGCCAGCAGCTTAGTCCGGGCTACAGATACGCAGTATTTT. Translated, it gives CASSLVRATDTQYF.

This chain connects TRBV3-1 to TRBJ1-5; D is undetermined. CDR3 size: 13 residues. Germline CDR1 and CDR2: LGHDT and YNNKEL (reference sequence). V was clipped by 8 bases and J by 4 bases, with 12 bases between them. CDR3 sequence reads: CASSDGVNQPQHF. CDR3 coding DNA: TGTGCCAGCTCGGACGGAGTAAATCAGCCCCAGCATTTT.

This clonotype was recorded many times. This chain uses TRBV7-9 with TRBJ2-1; possibly TRBD1 or TRBD2 for D (5 bases each). V lost 4 bases to trimming and J lost 4 bases, with 5 bases between them. This CDR3 is 12 amino acids long. Per germline, CDR1 SEHNR and CDR2 FQNEAQ (reference sequence). This CDR3 is CASSWGYNEQFF. The CDR3 DNA is TGTGCCAGCAGCTGGGGGTACAATGAGCAGTTCTTC.

On this clonotype itself: A clone one base away is much larger, so this may be a read error. The genes are TRBV12-3 or TRBV12-4 and TRBJ1-1, with a weak D call TRBD1 (6 bases). V was pared by 3 bases and J by 0 bases, with 8 bases between. The CDR3 is 14 residues long. The CDR3 sequence: CASSLDSMNTEAFF. CDR3 nucleotide sequence: TGTGCCAGCAGTTTGGACAGCATGAACACTGAAGCTTTCTTT.

The gene calls are TRBV6-6 and TRBJ2-7, with D unclear. The CDR3 is 13 residues long. CDR1 and CDR2 (germline): MNHNY, SVGAGI (reference sequence). Trimming removed 2 bases from V and 2 bases from J, with 7 bases in between. In nucleotides, the CDR3 is TGTGCCAGCAGTTACGGCCACACCTACGAGCAGTACGTC. Its translation: CASSYGHTYEQYV.

This chain uses TRBV11-2 with TRBJ2-5; D possibly corresponds to TRBD1 (5 bases). The germline gives CDR1 SGHAT, CDR2 FQNNGV. V was clipped by 9 bases and J by 1 base, with 21 bases between them. The CDR3 consists of 16 residues. The CDR3 DNA follows: TGTGCCAGTGATGACAGTTTTCGTAACTTCCAAGAGACCCAGTACTTC. This translates into CASDDSFRNFQETQYF.

This clonotype was counted only a few times. This chain uses TRBV18 with TRBJ2-5, with 8 bases fitting TRBD2. The CDR3 is made up of 16 amino acids. V shed 1 base, J shed 1 base, and the junction held 5 bases outside the gene matches. Per the germline V gene, CDR1 is KGHSH and CDR2 is LQKENI. In DNA, the CDR3 is TGTGCCAGCTCACCACAAACAACTAGCGGCCAAGAGACCCAGTACTTC. Its protein is CASSPQTTSGQETQYF.

The DNA of the CDR3 is TGCAGTGCCTGGGACAGGGGAATTTACGAGCAGTACTTC. Translating gives CSAWDRGIYEQYF. The rearrangement joins TRBV20-1 to TRBJ2-7; 10 bases are shared with TRBD1. The length of the CDR3 is 13 residues. J was trimmed by 4 bases and V by 6 bases; bases with no gene match: 6. Germline V gene lookup returns CDR1 DFQATT and CDR2 SNEGSKA (reference sequence).

This clonotype was picked up a small number of times. Being one base from a much bigger clone, this may be a read error. V and J are TRBV12-3 or TRBV12-4 and TRBJ2-3; 12 nucleotides line up with TRBD2. The CDR3 covers 16 residues. Germline trimming cut 5 bases from V and 4 bases from J; bases unmatched to any gene: 7. This CDR3 is CASSRTSGKAADTQYF. The DNA for the CDR3 is TGTGCCAGCAGTCGGACTAGCGGGAAGGCGGCAGATACGCAGTATTTT.

This chain's CDR3 is CASSQEREVLYEQYF. The CDR3 region has the DNA TGCGCCAGCAGCCAAGAGAGAGAGGTACTTTACGAGCAGTACTTC. The V call is TRBV4-3, the J call TRBJ2-7; no clear D. The CDR3 spans 15 residues. Germline values: CDR1 LGHNA, CDR2 YSLEER. V lost 0 bases, J lost 4 bases, and 13 bases lay in between.

This clonotype was seen repeatedly, ten times or more. This rearrangement joins TRBV29-1 to TRBJ2-3; weak D call: TRBD2 (5 bases). V was shortened by 6 bases and J by 1 base, with 5 bases between the two germline ends. The CDR3 loop spans 11 amino acids. Germline assignment: CDR1 SQVTM and CDR2 ANQGSEA. In nucleotides, the CDR3 is TGCAGCGTAGCGGGCACAGATACGCAGTATTTT. It translates to CSVAGTDTQYF.

The rearrangement joins TRBV12-3 or TRBV12-4 to TRBJ1-2, with D possibly matching TRBD1 (5 bases). The CDR3 length is 13 residues. The V end was cut by 4 bases, the J end by 8 bases, with 14 bases between. The CDR3 sequence: CASSSGKLRGYTF. For the CDR3, the DNA is TGTGCCAGCAGTTCAGGGAAATTAAGGGGCTACACCTTC.

There are a few counts of this clonotype. The chain links TRBV3-1 to TRBJ2-7; possible D gene TRBD2, 5 bases. Trimming left V 0 bases short and J 5 bases short, with 8 bases between. The CDR3 sequence is 13 residues long. Germline CDR1 is LGHDT and CDR2 is YNNKEL (reference sequence). The chain's CDR3 is CASSQEGRDEQYV. CDR3 DNA sequence: TGTGCCAGCAGCCAAGAAGGGCGGGACGAGCAGTACGTC.

The J gene is TRBJ2-1, the V gene TRBV14; perhaps D is TRBD1 or TRBD2 (5 bases each). The germline V gene encodes CDR1 SGHDN and CDR2 FVKESK. V lost 10 bases and J 4 bases, leaving 14 bases between the germline ends. The CDR3 runs 13 residues. CDR3 loop: CATKGRRYNEQFF. The DNA for the CDR3 is TGTGCCACCAAGGGACGTAGGTACAATGAGCAGTTCTTC.

This clonotype was counted between two and nine times. The gene calls are TRBV4-2 and TRBJ1-2; D remains unclear. The CDR3 length is 14 residues. Germline loops: CDR1 LGHNA, CDR2 YNFKEQ. V lost 0 bases and J lost 8, with 13 bases in between. The CDR3 nucleotides are TGTGCCAGCAGCCAAGAGGGCATTCCTTCGGGCTACACCTTC. Translation: CASSQEGIPSGYTF.

V usage is TRBV6-5 and J usage is TRBJ1-6, with D unresolved. The CDR3 is 17 amino acids. Germline V lookup: CDR1 MNHEY, CDR2 SVGAGI. The V end was cut by 1 base, the J end by 10 bases, with 20 bases between. The CDR3 loop is CASSYYANFPRESPLHF. DNA of the CDR3: TGTGCCAGCAGTTACTATGCCAATTTCCCTCGAGAATCACCCCTCCACTTT.

The genes are TRBV3-1 and TRBJ2-7; 8 bases align to TRBD1. CDR3 length: 14 amino acids. The germline gives CDR1 LGHDT, CDR2 YNNKEL (reference sequence). The V and J ends lost 3 bases and 4 bases, in that order; junction bases with no gene match: 5. CDR3 DNA sequence: TGTGCCAGCAGCCACAGGGGGCAGAGATACGAGCAGTACTTC. Encoded protein: CASSHRGQRYEQYF.

The chain is built from TRBV12-3 or TRBV12-4 and TRBJ2-5, with unresolved D. The V end lost 6 bases, the J end lost 1 base, and 12 bases lay between the germline ends. CDR3 length: 14 amino acids. CDR3 coding DNA: TGTGCCAGCAGCAGGCCCCCTGCCCAAGAGACCCAGTACTTC. This codes for CASSRPPAQETQYF.

This clonotype came up many times. The chain uses TRBV12-3 or TRBV12-4 and TRBJ1-2; 10 nucleotides match TRBD1. The CDR3 extends over 14 amino acids. The ends lost 3 bases at V and 6 bases at J; junction bases unmatched: 4. The CDR3 is CASSLTGTGDGYTF. The CDR3 DNA is TGTGCCAGCAGTTTGACCGGGACAGGGGATGGCTACACCTTC.